These 18 T cell receptor beta chains originate from one sample sequenced in a study of blood T cell repertoires in COVID-19. Libraries were prepared by immunoSEQ multiplex PCR; TCRdb keeps only in-frame clonotypes and omits some of them. Of around 150,000 clones in the sample, roughly 83% were seen once. Sequences were obtained from peripheral blood. These TCRs come from a woman of 80 years or more with active or convalescent COVID-19.

The rearrangement links TRBV18 to TRBJ2-3; D is undetermined. CDR3 length: 16 residues. Germline V gives CDR1 KGHSH, CDR2 LQKENI. The ends were cut back, 0 bases at V and 2 bases at J, with 12 bases in the middle. CDR3 sequence: CASSPPIAHPTDTQYF. The CDR3 DNA is TGTGCCAGCTCACCACCGATAGCTCACCCCACAGATACGCAGTATTTT.

This chain links TRBV12-3 or TRBV12-4 with TRBJ2-7; D might be TRBD1 (6 bases). V was pared by 5 bases and J by 1 base, with 9 bases between. This CDR3 spans 13 amino acids. Written as DNA, the CDR3 is TGTGCCAGCAGTCTCGGACAGTCCTACGAGCAGTACTTC. This codes for CASSLGQSYEQYF.

DNA for the CDR3: TGTGCCAGCAGCTCGGGACAGGGACCATACACCTTC. Protein: CASSSGQGPYTF. The chain is built from TRBV7-3 and TRBJ1-2; 9 bases align to TRBD1. The CDR3 contains 12 residues. V was pared by 4 bases and J by 11 bases, with 5 bases of the junction left unmatched. Per germline, CDR1 SGHTA and CDR2 FQGTGA. The variable domain in full, with the rest retrieved from reference TRBV7-3 and TRBJ1-2, is GAGVSQTPSNKVTEKGKYVELRCDPISGHTALYWYRQSLGQGPEFLIYFQGTGAADDSGLPNDRFFAVRPEGSVSTLKIQRTERGDSAVYLCASSSGQGPYTFGSGTRLTVV.

The genes are TRBV9 and TRBJ2-3, with 11 bases identical to TRBD1. J gave up 2 bases and V 3 bases, and 5 bases lay outside the gene matches. The CDR3 is 16 amino acids. Germline-derived CDR1 and CDR2 are SGDLS and YYNGEE. The CDR3, as DNA: TGTGCCAGCAGCGCTTCGGACAGGGGGCTCACAGATACGCAGTATTTT. Amino acid sequence: CASSASDRGLTDTQYF.

The genes are TRBV19 and TRBJ2-3; the match to TRBD2 covers 10 bases. Per germline, CDR1 LNHDA and CDR2 SQIVND (reference sequence). This CDR3 contains 15 residues. V shed 5 bases and J 4 bases; nucleotides not matched to a gene: 6. CDR3 DNA: TGTGCCAGTAGTTCGAGGCTAGCGGGGGCAGATACGCAGTATTTT. It yields the protein CASSSRLAGADTQYF.

Comment on this clone: Sequence at one end of the junction differs from germline and may be a read error. This rearrangement joins TRBV12-3 or TRBV12-4 to TRBJ2-7, with a tentative D call TRBD2 (7 bases). The CDR3 is 12 residues long. In nucleotides, the CDR3 is TGTGCCAGCAGCCGGGGGTTTGGGGGGGCACACTTC. Translating it yields CASSRGFGGAHF.

V and J are TRBV6-2 or TRBV6-3 and TRBJ1-1; perhaps TRBD1 as D (5 bases). Trimming left V 4 bases short and J 2 bases short, with 23 bases between. The germline V gene has CDR1 MNHEY and CDR2 SVGEGT. The CDR3 is 18 amino acids. Here the CDR3 DNA reads TGTGCCAGCAGTTTCAGTTGGGTTTCCCTGACAGCCAACACTGAAGCTTTCTTT. Encoded protein: CASSFSWVSLTANTEAFF.

This clone was seen more than once but under ten times. This rearrangement joins TRBV6-5 to TRBJ2-7, with 7 bases lining up with TRBD2. CDR3 length equals 13 residues. CDR1 MNHEY and CDR2 SVGAGI come from the germline V gene. Trimming cost V 8 bases and J 6 bases; bases outside gene matches: 10. CDR3 nucleotides: TGTGCCAGCCGCGGGAGCGGGGACTCCGAGCAGTACTTC. As protein: CASRGSGDSEQYF.

This sequence joins TRBV5-1 and TRBJ1-5; D uncertain. The CDR3 contains 14 residues. Trimming pared 0 bases from V and 4 bases from J, leaving 8 bases between. Germline loops: CDR1 SGHRS, CDR2 YFSETQ. CDR3 sequence: CASSLEGGNQPQHF. The CDR3 DNA reads as TGCGCCAGCAGCTTGGAGGGAGGTAATCAGCCCCAGCATTTT.

The J gene is TRBJ2-5, the V gene TRBV19, with TRBD1 matching over 8 bases. Per the germline V gene, CDR1 is LNHDA and CDR2 is SQIVND (reference sequence). V dropped 3 bases and J dropped 5; count of bases not matched to a gene: 8. This CDR3 region has 15 residues. For the CDR3, the DNA is TGTGCCAGTAGTATGCAGGGGGCATCAGGGGAGACCCAGTACTTC. It is translated as CASSMQGASGETQYF.

This clone was seen a single time. The DNA for the CDR3 is TGTGCCAGCAGCACAGGGGACGAGCAGTTCTTC. It encodes CASSTGDEQFF. The J gene is TRBJ2-1, the V gene TRBV6-5; the match to TRBD1 covers 7 bases. The CDR3 runs to 11 residues. The ends lost 6 bases at V and 10 bases at J; junction bases unmatched: 3. Germline V lookup: CDR1 MNHEY, CDR2 SVGAGI.

This chain joins TRBV18 and TRBJ1-2, with D possibly being TRBD1 (5 bases). The germline V gene has CDR1 KGHSH and CDR2 LQKENI. The CDR3 totals 14 residues. Trimming removed 6 bases from V and 2 bases from J, with 13 bases in between. CDR3 coding DNA: TGTGCCAGCTCTACCGGGGGGGACAACTATGGCTACACCTTC. Amino acid sequence: CASSTGGDNYGYTF.

The V call is TRBV7-2, the J call TRBJ1-2, with D perhaps TRBD1 (5 bases). Germline values: CDR1 SGHTA, CDR2 FQGNSA. Trimming took off 5 bases at V and 2 bases at J, with 12 bases between the two ends. The CDR3 is 14 amino acids. The CDR3 loop is CASSLGPGNYGYTF. The CDR3 coding sequence is TGTGCCAGCAGCCTAGGGCCAGGGAACTATGGCTACACCTTC.

The chain joins TRBV30 to TRBJ1-4; a weak D match, TRBD1 (5 bases). The CDR3 has 15 residues. Per germline, CDR1 GTSNPN and CDR2 SVGIG (reference sequence). V was trimmed by 0 bases and J by 8 bases, leaving 16 bases between them. The CDR3 DNA follows: TGTGCCTGGAGTGTACTGGCAGGGCAAGGAGAAAAACTGTTTTTT. This gives the protein CAWSVLAGQGEKLFF.

The V and J genes are TRBV27 and TRBJ1-1; 8 bases are shared with TRBD1. The CDR3 has 13 amino acids. CDR1 is MNHEY and CDR2 is SMNVEV in the germline V gene (reference sequence). V gave up 6 bases and J gave up 7 bases; unmatched junction bases: 7. The CDR3 DNA reads TGTGCCAGCAGGCCACAGGGGGAGGGTGAAGCTTTCTTT. Residues: CASRPQGEGEAFF.

This chain connects TRBV7-2 to TRBJ1-1; unclear D gene. CDR3 length: 13 amino acids. CDR1 is SGHTA, CDR2 FQGNSA, per germline. V lost 5 bases to trimming and J lost 1 base, with 8 bases between them. The CDR3 nucleotides are TGTGCCAGCAGCCTAAGATCGAACACTGAAGCTTTCTTT. It encodes CASSLRSNTEAFF.

This chain links TRBV10-3 with TRBJ2-7, with D uncertain. The V gene's germline CDR1 is ENHRY and CDR2 SYGVKD. The V end lost 4 bases, the J end lost 3 bases, and 4 bases lay between the germline ends. The CDR3 has 11 residues. The CDR3 protein is CAISGGYEQYF. For the CDR3, the DNA is TGTGCCATCAGTGGCGGCTACGAGCAGTACTTC.

The genes are TRBV27 and TRBJ2-3; TRBD2 matches 9 bases. The CDR3 runs 19 residues. V shed 1 base and J 5 bases; nucleotides not matched to a gene: 16. Germline V CDR1 and CDR2: MNHEY, SMNVEV (reference sequence). The CDR3 here is CASSLYSGVVTSGGDTQYF. CDR3 sequence (DNA): TGTGCCAGCAGTTTATACTCGGGGGTAGTGACTAGCGGCGGAGATACGCAGTATTTT.